Ten or more counts support the clone carrying this TCR beta chain. Its cognate antigen is unknown. This record belongs to a study of regulatory T cells in long-lasting Graves disease. General study findings and limits: Shared public clonotypes totalled approximately 3,000 in persistent patients, compared with approximately 970 in new patients.

CDR3 size: 14 residues. Germline V gene data show CDR1 as MDHEN and CDR2 as SYDVKM. Trimming stripped 6 bases from V and 7 bases from J, with 18 bases between. Through Arm-PCR of CDR3 regions and iRepertoire HTBI primers, TCR beta libraries were built. Each CDR3 protein gets one entry after TCRdb re-called the multiplex PCR reads with MiXCR. Among about 560,000 distinct CDR3 sequences listed, roughly a sixth were seen once. This sample's time point: newly diagnosed GD, antithyroid drugs for less than 3 months. RNA extracted from PBMCs served as the sequencing template. The same specimen was also included in a second study, on T cells in Graves' hyperthyroidism and ophthalmopathy.

Sequencing was performed on peripheral blood mononuclear cells (PBMCs), taken at new diagnosis, from a patient treated with antithyroid drugs. This chain uses TRBV28 with TRBJ2-5, with a tentative D call TRBD1 (6 bases). The source of this sequence is a man aged 18-30 years with Graves disease. CDR3 bases: TGTGCCAGCAGCTTACTAGGACAGCCCGGGACCCAGTACTTC. It translates to CASSLLGQPGTQYF.